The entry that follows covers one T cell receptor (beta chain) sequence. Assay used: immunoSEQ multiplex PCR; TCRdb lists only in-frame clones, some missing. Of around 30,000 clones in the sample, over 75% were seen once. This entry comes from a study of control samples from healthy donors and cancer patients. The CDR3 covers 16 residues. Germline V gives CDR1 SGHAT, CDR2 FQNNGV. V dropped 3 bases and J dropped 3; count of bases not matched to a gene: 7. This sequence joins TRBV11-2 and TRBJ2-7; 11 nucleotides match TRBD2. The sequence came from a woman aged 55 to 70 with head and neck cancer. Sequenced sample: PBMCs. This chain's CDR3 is CASSFRALAGGYEQYF. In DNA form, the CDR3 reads TGTGCCAGCAGCTTCAGGGCCCTAGCGGGAGGCTACGAGCAGTACTTC.